The 29 T cell receptor beta chains presented below share a single source sample, sequenced in a study of cytomegalovirus exposure and HLA in healthy donors. Primers: 60 Vbeta forward and 13 Jbeta reverse. Clones were read by immunoSEQ multiplex PCR, and TCRdb kept only the in-frame ones, dropping some. The top ten clones hold 1.3% to 1.5% of a sample with some 180,000 clones, 65% to 85% of them seen once. The sample comprised PBMCs. These receptor sequences come from a girl between 10 and 17 years old in good health and CMV-seropositive.

The V call is TRBV29-1, the J call TRBJ2-1; 10 bases are shared with TRBD1. Germline CDR1 is SQVTM and CDR2 is ANQGSEA. J gave up 7 bases and V 4 bases, and 7 bases lay outside the gene matches. The CDR3 covers 14 residues. CDR3 nucleotide sequence: TGCAGCGTTGCGGACAGGGGGGTTTTTAATGAGCAGTTCTTC. Translating gives CSVADRGVFNEQFF.

This rearrangement joins TRBV28 to TRBJ1-5, with a possible D match to TRBD1 (5 bases). V was clipped by 6 bases and J by 6 bases, with 15 bases between them. Germline CDR1 and CDR2: MDHEN and SYDVKM. This CDR3 spans 14 amino acids. The CDR3, as DNA: TGTGCCAGCAGCCGGCAGGGCCAAGGTCAGCCCCAGCATTTT. Residues: CASSRQGQGQPQHF.

The V call is TRBV6-6, the J call TRBJ1-1; 8 nucleotides line up with TRBD1. V shed 2 bases, J shed 7 bases, and the junction held 6 bases outside the gene matches. CDR1 is MNHNY and CDR2 is SVGAGI in the germline V gene (reference sequence). The CDR3 contains 14 residues. In DNA, the CDR3 is TGTGCCAGCAGTTACCCAGGGGGCGCATTTGAAGCTTTCTTT. Translated, it gives CASSYPGGAFEAFF.

The chain has TRBV14 and TRBJ2-7, with 10 bases aligning to TRBD2. The germline gives CDR1 SGHDN, CDR2 FVKESK. The length of the CDR3 is 14 residues. With V trimmed by 1 base and J by 3 bases, 0 bases remained unmatched. As DNA, the CDR3 is TGTGCCAGCAGCCAAGCTAGCGGGGGCTACGAGCAGTACTTC. It codes for CASSQASGGYEQYF.

V gene TRBV6-1 combines with J gene TRBJ1-2; unclear D gene. Trimming took 7 bases from V and 8 from J, leaving 20 bases between them. The CDR3 runs 14 residues. Germline CDR1 reads MNHNS; CDR2 reads SASEGT. The CDR3 DNA reads as TGTGCCAGCACCGAAGGGTCGGGCTCGGGGGGCTACACCTTC. Its translation: CASTEGSGSGGYTF.

The chain couples TRBV30 to TRBJ1-1, with D possibly being TRBD1 (5 bases). The V end lost 8 bases, the J end lost 5 bases, and 24 bases lay between the germline ends. The CDR3 length is 15 residues. Germline V gives CDR1 GTSNPN, CDR2 SVGIG (reference sequence). For the CDR3, the DNA is TGTGCCACCTCTCCGGGCGGGACCGTGGGGACTGAAGCTTTCTTT. Its protein is CATSPGGTVGTEAFF.

A remark on this clone: Other DNA sequences within the sample encode an identical CDR3. This sequence joins TRBV15 and TRBJ2-7, with 8 bases lining up with TRBD1. V was clipped by 3 bases and J by 2 bases; unmatched bases: 3. The CDR3 totals 14 residues. The germline V gene has CDR1 LNHNV and CDR2 YYDKDF (reference sequence). In DNA form, the CDR3 reads TGTGCCACCAGCAGGGGGACAGGACCCTACGAGCAGTACTTC. Translated, it gives CATSRGTGPYEQYF.

This chain joins TRBV7-6 and TRBJ2-1, with 10 positions matching TRBD2. Germline V lookup: CDR1 SGHVS, CDR2 FNYEAQ. Germline trimming cut 5 bases from V and 8 bases from J; bases unmatched to any gene: 12. The CDR3 is 16 amino acids. The CDR3: CASSTLTAGGPHEQFF. In DNA form, the CDR3 reads TGTGCCAGCAGCACCCTCACAGCGGGAGGGCCGCATGAGCAGTTCTTC. Full variable domain (missing parts from reference TRBV7-6 and TRBJ2-1): GAGVSQSPRYKVTKRGQDVALRCDPISGHVSLYWYRQALGQGPEFLTYFNYEAQQDKSGLPNDRFSAERPEGSISTLTIQRTEQRDSAMYRCASSTLTAGGPHEQFFGPGTRLTVL.

This chain uses TRBV10-3 with TRBJ2-3; 9 bases map to TRBD1. Germline V gene data show CDR1 as ENHRY and CDR2 as SYGVKD. The junction had 6 bases not matched to a gene; V was cut back by 4 bases and J by 4 bases. This CDR3 has 15 residues. The CDR3 region has the DNA TGTGCCATCAGTGGTGGACAGGGGTTAGCAGATACGCAGTATTTT. Its translation is CAISGGQGLADTQYF.

A single count supports this clone. This chain uses TRBV28 with TRBJ2-5, with 8 positions matching TRBD2. Germline V gives CDR1 MDHEN, CDR2 SYDVKM. V gave up 6 bases and J gave up 2 bases; unmatched junction bases: 5. This CDR3 has 14 amino acids. The CDR3 DNA reads as TGTGCCAGCAGGTCTAGCGGGCCTCAAGAGACCCAGTACTTC. Residues: CASRSSGPQETQYF. Full variable domain (outside the CDR3, taken from reference TRBV28 and TRBJ2-5): DVKVTQSSRYLVKRTGEKVFLECVQDMDHENMFWYRQDPGLGLRLIYFSYDVKMKEKGDIPEGYSVSREKKERFSLILESASTNQTSMYLCASRSSGPQETQYFGPGTRLLVL.

This chain uses TRBV4-3 with TRBJ2-1, with TRBD2 matching 7 bases. Germline loops: CDR1 LGHNA, CDR2 YSLEER. V lost 0 bases to trimming and J lost 3 bases; unmatched junction nucleotides: 5. The CDR3 is made up of 16 amino acids. DNA of the CDR3: TGCGCCAGCAGCCAAGATCCCAGCGGGGACTACAATGAGCAGTTCTTC. Translation gives CASSQDPSGDYNEQFF.

The rearrangement uses TRBV6-6 and TRBJ2-1; D remains unclear. Trimming took off 6 bases at V and 1 base at J, with 16 bases between the two ends. Germline assignment: CDR1 MNHNY and CDR2 SVGAGI (reference sequence). The length of the CDR3 is 16 residues. This chain's CDR3 is CASRHTLVKSYNEQFF. DNA for the CDR3: TGTGCCAGCAGACACACCCTAGTGAAGTCCTACAATGAGCAGTTCTTC.

CDR3 sequence reads: CASSEIGTSGSNGEQFF. The CDR3 bases are TGCGCCAGCAGTGAAATAGGGACTAGCGGGAGTAACGGTGAGCAGTTCTTC. The chain has TRBV10-1 and TRBJ2-1; 14 bases are shared with TRBD2. Trimming took 3 bases from V and 9 from J; bases not matched to a gene: 10. The CDR3 is 17 amino acids. CDR1 WNHNN and CDR2 SYGVQD come from the germline V gene (reference sequence).

The genes are TRBV6-1 and TRBJ2-7, with D perhaps matching TRBD2 (6 bases). From germline, CDR1 is MNHNS and CDR2 SASEGT. V was pared by 1 base and J by 9 bases, with 10 bases between. The CDR3 extends over 12 amino acids. CDR3 bases: TGTGCCAGCAGTGAAGGATTCGGGGGGCAGTACTTC. This sequence encodes CASSEGFGGQYF.

This clone was recorded a few times. The gene calls are TRBV25-1 and TRBJ1-1; D call uncertain. Germline CDR1 is MGHDK and CDR2 is SYGVNS. This CDR3 comprises 11 residues. The ends were cut back, 6 bases at V and 1 base at J, with 3 bases in the middle. CDR3 coding DNA: TGTGCCAGCAGACAGAACACTGAAGCTTTCTTT. Amino acid sequence: CASRQNTEAFF.

A single count supports this clone. The chain has TRBV28 and TRBJ2-5; D gene uncertain. Germline CDR1 is MDHEN and CDR2 is SYDVKM. This CDR3 is built from 13 residues. Trimming took 2 bases from V and 8 from J, leaving 12 bases between them. The CDR3 loop reads CASSLAESGTQYF. For the CDR3, the DNA is TGTGCCAGCAGTTTAGCAGAGTCAGGAACCCAGTACTTC.

This chain's CDR3 is CAIFDRGVTDTQYF. The CDR3 nucleotides are TGTGCCATTTTCGACAGGGGAGTCACAGATACGCAGTATTTT. V is TRBV10-3 and J is TRBJ2-3; 8 bases line up with TRBD1. Germline V gene sequence: CDR1 ENHRY, CDR2 SYGVKD. V was pared by 9 bases and J by 2 bases, with 7 bases of the junction left unmatched. This CDR3 comprises 14 residues.

V gene TRBV7-3 combines with J gene TRBJ2-1, with 11 bases matching TRBD2. The germline V gene has CDR1 SGHTA and CDR2 FQGTGA. The V and J ends lost 4 bases and 10 bases, in that order; junction bases with no gene match: 9. The CDR3 covers 15 residues. For the CDR3, the DNA is TGTGCCAGCAGCTCCCCTTTAGCGGGAGGGCGAGAGCAGTTCTTC. Translating it yields CASSSPLAGGREQFF.

This clone turned up a few times. Just one base apart from a much larger clone, this may be a read error. The chain has TRBV9 and TRBJ2-7, with 9 bases lining up with TRBD1. In germline, CDR1 is SGDLS, CDR2 YYNGEE. After removal of 0 bases from V and 2 bases from J, the junction contained 0 bases not matched to a gene. CDR3 size: 14 residues. The CDR3 sequence is CASSVGQGAYEQYF. The DNA for the CDR3 is TGTGCCAGCAGCGTAGGACAGGGGGCCTACGAGCAGTACTTC.

This clone came up once. The rearrangement uses TRBV28 and TRBJ2-5, with 10 nucleotides matching TRBD1. V lost 5 bases, J lost 5 bases, and 11 bases stayed unmatched. This CDR3 has 16 amino acids. CDR1 and CDR2 from the germline V gene are MDHEN and SYDVKM. CDR3 loop: CASSPSMTGGSETQYF. DNA for the CDR3: TGTGCCAGCAGTCCCTCCATGACAGGGGGCAGTGAGACCCAGTACTTC.

J is TRBJ2-7 and V is TRBV6-6; D might be TRBD1 (5 bases). The length of the CDR3 is 14 residues. Germline V gives CDR1 MNHNY, CDR2 SVGAGI (reference sequence). The V end lost 5 bases, the J end lost 2 bases, and 13 bases lay between the germline ends. CDR3 in amino acids: CASSNAGAPYEQYF. CDR3 DNA sequence: TGTGCCAGCAGTAATGCTGGGGCCCCCTACGAGCAGTACTTC.

This clone appeared a single time. The V gene is TRBV5-1, the J gene TRBJ2-3; 12 bases line up with TRBD2. Germline CDR1 is SGHRS and CDR2 is YFSETQ. The CDR3 runs to 17 residues. V dropped 4 bases and J dropped 0; count of bases not matched to a gene: 6. The CDR3 spells CASSGPGLAGSTDTQYF. CDR3 nucleotides: TGCGCCAGCAGCGGCCCGGGACTAGCGGGTAGCACAGATACGCAGTATTTT.

V and J are TRBV11-2 and TRBJ2-3; TRBD1 is a possible D gene (5 bases). V was cut by 1 base and J by 3 bases, with 8 bases left in between. This CDR3 has 14 residues. CDR1 is SGHAT and CDR2 is FQNNGV in the germline V gene. The CDR3 spells CASSLAGITDTQYF. For the CDR3, the DNA is TGTGCCAGCAGCTTAGCAGGGATTACAGATACGCAGTATTTT. Filled out from reference TRBV11-2 and TRBJ2-3, the complete variable domain reads EAGVAQSPRYKIIEKRQSVAFWCNPISGHATLYWYQQILGQGPKLLIQFQNNGVVDDSQLPKDRFSAERLKGVDSTLKIQPAKLEDSAVYLCASSLAGITDTQYFGPGTRLTVL.

This rearrangement joins TRBV4-1 to TRBJ1-2; weak D call: TRBD1 (5 bases). V was clipped by 0 bases and J by 4 bases, with 18 bases between them. Germline-derived CDR1 and CDR2 are MGHRA and YSYEKL. This CDR3 contains 17 residues. The CDR3 region has the DNA TGCGCCAGCAGCCAAGATCGATTCGTAGACAGAGGCTATGGCTACACCTTC. Translated: CASSQDRFVDRGYGYTF.

The V gene is TRBV15, the J gene TRBJ1-1, with D unclear. The CDR3 contains 14 residues. The V gene's germline CDR1 is LNHNV and CDR2 YYDKDF (reference sequence). The V and J ends lost 3 bases and 0 bases respectively, with 8 bases between them. The CDR3 protein is CATSSVRLNTEAFF. Here the CDR3 DNA reads TGTGCCACCAGCAGTGTCAGGCTGAACACTGAAGCTTTCTTT.

This chain joins TRBV5-1 and TRBJ1-1; D may be TRBD1 (6 bases). The CDR3 is 12 residues long. Trimming removed 4 bases at V and 6 bases at J, with 10 bases between. The V gene's germline CDR1 is SGHRS and CDR2 YFSETQ. CDR3 in DNA: TGCGCCAGCAGCCCGGGACAACCTGAAGCTTTCTTT. Protein sequence: CASSPGQPEAFF.

This rearrangement joins TRBV29-1 to TRBJ2-5, with D unclear. The CDR3 runs to 13 residues. Germline V gives CDR1 SQVTM, CDR2 ANQGSEA. V was cut by 1 base and J by 4 bases, with 10 bases left in between. The DNA of the CDR3 is TGCAGCGTTGAAGTCTTAACGGGAGAGACCCAGTACTTC. The encoded protein is CSVEVLTGETQYF.

Concerning this clone: No DNA is shown, since the ends of the CDR3 on it are uncertain; the CDR3 is the one TCRdb lists. This chain connects TRBV19 to TRBJ2-6; TRBD2, the table's D call, was not compared with the DNA. Counting both end residues, the CDR3 totals 15 amino acids. The germline V gene has CDR1 LNHDA and CDR2 SQIVND (reference sequence). This CDR3 is CASTSGGAGANVLTF.

The chain is built from TRBV30 and TRBJ2-2; 8 bases fit TRBD2. The junction had 15 bases not matched to a gene; V was cut back by 7 bases and J by 8 bases. This CDR3 is 15 amino acids long. Germline V gives CDR1 GTSNPN, CDR2 SVGIG (reference sequence). The CDR3 sequence is CAFHYPGLVAGELFF. Here the CDR3 DNA reads TGTGCCTTCCACTACCCGGGACTAGTGGCTGGGGAGCTGTTTTTT.